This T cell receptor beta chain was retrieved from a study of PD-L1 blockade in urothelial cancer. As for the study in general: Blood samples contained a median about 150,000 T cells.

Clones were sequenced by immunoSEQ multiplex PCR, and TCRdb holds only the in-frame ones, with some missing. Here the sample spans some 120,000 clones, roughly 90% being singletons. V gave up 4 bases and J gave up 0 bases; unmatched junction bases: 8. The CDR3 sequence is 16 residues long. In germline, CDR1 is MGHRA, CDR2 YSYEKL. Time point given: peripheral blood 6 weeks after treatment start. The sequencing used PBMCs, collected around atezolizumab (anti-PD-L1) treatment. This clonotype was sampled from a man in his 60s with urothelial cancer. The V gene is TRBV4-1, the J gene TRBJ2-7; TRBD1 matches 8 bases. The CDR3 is CASSPRDRISSYEQYF. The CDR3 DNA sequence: TGCGCCAGCAGCCCCCGGGACAGGATTAGCTCCTACGAGCAGTACTTC.